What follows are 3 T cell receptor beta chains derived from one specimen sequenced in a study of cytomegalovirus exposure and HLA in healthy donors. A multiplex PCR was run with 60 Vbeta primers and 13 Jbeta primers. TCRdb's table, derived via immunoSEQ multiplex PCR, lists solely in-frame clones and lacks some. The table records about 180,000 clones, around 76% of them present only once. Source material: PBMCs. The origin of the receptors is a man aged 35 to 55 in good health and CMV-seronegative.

For the CDR3, the DNA is TGTGCCAGCAGCATCGGACTAGCGGGAGGGGGCACAGATACGCAGTATTTT. As protein: CASSIGLAGGGTDTQYF. The V call is TRBV13, the J call TRBJ2-3, with 15 bases matching TRBD2. Per the germline V gene, CDR1 is PRHDT and CDR2 is FYEKMQ (reference sequence). After removal of 5 bases from V and 1 base from J, the junction contained 4 bases not matched to a gene. CDR3 size: 17 residues.

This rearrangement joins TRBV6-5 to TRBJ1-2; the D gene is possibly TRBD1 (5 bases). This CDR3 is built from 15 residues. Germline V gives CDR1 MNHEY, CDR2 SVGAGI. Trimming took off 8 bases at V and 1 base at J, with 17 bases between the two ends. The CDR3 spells CASGKLGHFNYGYTF. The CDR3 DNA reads TGTGCCAGCGGCAAACTCGGACACTTTAACTATGGCTACACCTTC.

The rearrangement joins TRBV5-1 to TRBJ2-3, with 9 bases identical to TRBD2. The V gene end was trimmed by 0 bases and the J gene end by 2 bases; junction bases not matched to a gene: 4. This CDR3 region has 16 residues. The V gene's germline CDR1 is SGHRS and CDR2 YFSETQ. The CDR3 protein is CASSLVTSGNTDTQYF. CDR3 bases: TGCGCCAGCAGCTTGGTGACTAGCGGAAACACAGATACGCAGTATTTT.